This T cell receptor (beta chain) appears in the sequencing data of a study of T cells in women clearing cervical HPV infection. Overall study: Cases were women with histologically confirmed HPV16-related CIN3 or worse, including 2 invasive cancers.

Trimming removed 1 base at V and 6 bases at J, with 9 bases between. The CDR3 contains 13 residues. Looked up from germline, CDR1 is SEHNR and CDR2 is FQNEAQ (reference sequence). Average input was around 1,300 ng genomic DNA for immunoSEQ TCR beta CDR3 amplification. Sequencing was performed with immunoSEQ multiplex PCR; in TCRdb, only in-frame clones are kept and a portion is missing. The table lists some 20,000 clones. With respect to this clone: The sequenced fragment ends 3 residues before the CDR3 boundary, so the rest is inferred from the germline J gene.

This sequence joins TRBV7-9 and TRBJ1-2; D ambiguous. The sequencing sample was made of blood buffy coat. The receptor was derived from a woman aged 18 to 75 with a cervical HPV16 infection that either progressed to CIN3+ or cleared (not recorded which). The sequenced CDR3 bases are TGTGCCAGCAGCTTAGGAACAAATCATGGC. Translation gives CASSLGTNHG. The full-length CDR3 reads as CASSLGTNHGYTF.